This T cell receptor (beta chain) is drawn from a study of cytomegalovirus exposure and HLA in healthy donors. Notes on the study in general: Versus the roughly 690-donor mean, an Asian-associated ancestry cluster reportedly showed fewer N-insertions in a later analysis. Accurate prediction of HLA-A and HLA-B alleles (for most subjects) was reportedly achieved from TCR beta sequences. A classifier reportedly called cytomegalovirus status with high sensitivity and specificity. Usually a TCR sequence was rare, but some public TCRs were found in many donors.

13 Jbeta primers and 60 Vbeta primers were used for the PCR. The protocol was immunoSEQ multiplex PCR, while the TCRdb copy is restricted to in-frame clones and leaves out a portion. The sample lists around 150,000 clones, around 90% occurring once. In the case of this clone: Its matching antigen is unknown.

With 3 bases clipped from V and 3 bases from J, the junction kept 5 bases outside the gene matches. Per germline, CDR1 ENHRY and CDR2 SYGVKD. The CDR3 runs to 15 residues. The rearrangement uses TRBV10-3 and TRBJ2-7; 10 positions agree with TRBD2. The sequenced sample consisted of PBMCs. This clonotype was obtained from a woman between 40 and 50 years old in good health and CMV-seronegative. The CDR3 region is CAISDGLAAYYEQYF. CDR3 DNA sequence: TGTGCCATCAGTGACGGACTAGCGGCCTACTACGAGCAGTACTTC.